The clone carrying this T cell receptor (beta chain) was detected only a few times. The antigen remains undetermined. The PCR used 60 Vbeta and 13 Jbeta primers. Clones were sequenced by immunoSEQ multiplex PCR, and TCRdb holds only the in-frame ones, with some missing. Of fewer than 70,000 clones in the sample, around 83% were seen once. V lost 5 bases and J lost 3; bases outside the gene matches: 15. The CDR3 is 18 amino acids. Germline V CDR1 and CDR2: SGHTA, FQGTGA. The data were obtained in a study of cytomegalovirus exposure and HLA in healthy donors. Findings and limits, study-wide: For most TCR sequences rarity was the rule, although some public TCRs occurred in many donors.

The sequencing input was PBMCs. V gene TRBV7-3 combines with J gene TRBJ2-2; 7 positions agree with TRBD1. This receptor was taken from a human donor in good health. Here the CDR3 DNA reads TGTGCCAGCAGCAGACTGGGACAGCCTGGGTTCGACACCGGGGAGCTGTTTTTT. Protein product: CASSRLGQPGFDTGELFF.